The next 19 T cell receptor beta chains were all read from a single sample in a study of blood T cells in healthy people across ages. Combining a sample-barcoded 5' primer with a J-beta primer mix, a second PCR ran for roughly 6 to 12 cycles. TCRdb re-analysed the 5' RACE reads in MiXCR, keeping a single row per CDR3 protein. The data contain about 800,000 distinct CDR3 sequences, 58% of them singletons. Sequenced: blood. The receptor set was obtained from a man aged 25-45 years in good health.

The sample holds a few counts of this clonotype. J is TRBJ2-7 and V is TRBV20-1; 7 nucleotides agree with TRBD2. CDR3 length: 14 residues. Germline values: CDR1 DFQATT, CDR2 SNEGSKA (reference sequence). In DNA, the CDR3 is TGCAGGGGTACAACCGGGACTAACGCGCGAGAGCAGTACTTC. It is translated as CRGTTGTNAREQYF.

The CDR3 bases are TGTGCCAGCACGGCGGAGGGCGAGCAGTACTTC. This sequence encodes CASTAEGEQYF. The V and J genes are TRBV6-1 and TRBJ2-7; TRBD2 might be the D (6 bases). This CDR3 has 11 amino acids. Trimming took off 7 bases at V and 6 bases at J, with 10 bases between the two ends. Germline CDR1 is MNHNS and CDR2 is SASEGT.

There are many counts of this clonotype. The gene calls are TRBV7-3 and TRBJ2-1; 8 positions match TRBD2. There are 15 residues in the CDR3. CDR1 is SGHTA, CDR2 FQGTGA, per germline. J lost 3 bases, V lost 1 base, and 2 bases had no gene match. The CDR3 sequence: CASSLISGDYNEQFF. The CDR3 region has the DNA TGTGCCAGCAGCTTAATTAGCGGGGACTACAATGAGCAGTTCTTC. The whole variable domain, filled in from reference TRBV7-3 and TRBJ2-1, reads GAGVSQTPSNKVTEKGKYVELRCDPISGHTALYWYRQSLGQGPEFLIYFQGTGAADDSGLPNDRFFAVRPEGSVSTLKIQRTERGDSAVYLCASSLISGDYNEQFFGPGTRLTVL.

The rearrangement uses TRBV27 and TRBJ2-1; 9 nucleotides line up with TRBD2. CDR3 length equals 15 residues. The V and J ends lost 1 base and 5 bases, in that order; junction bases with no gene match: 3. The V gene's germline CDR1 is MNHEY and CDR2 SMNVEV (reference sequence). CDR3 amino acids: CASSLFASGDNEQFF. The CDR3 bases are TGTGCCAGCAGTTTATTCGCTAGCGGGGACAATGAGCAGTTCTTC.

The chain carries TRBV4-3 and TRBJ2-7, with D tentatively TRBD2 (5 bases). The CDR3 runs to 13 residues. The germline gives CDR1 LGHNA, CDR2 YSLEER. V was shortened by 4 bases and J by 3 bases, with 10 bases between the two germline ends. The CDR3 nucleotides are TGCGCCAGCAGCCCTTCGGCGGGCTACGAGCAGTACTTC. Translated, it gives CASSPSAGYEQYF.

The chain joins TRBV5-4 to TRBJ2-7; no reliable D call. This CDR3 region has 15 residues. Germline-derived CDR1 and CDR2 are SGHNT and YYREEE (reference sequence). With 0 bases removed from V and 2 bases from J, the gap between germline ends came to 12 bases. CDR3 DNA sequence: TGTGCCAGCAGCTTGGATGTGACTTCTACCTACGAGCAGTACTTC. This sequence encodes CASSLDVTSTYEQYF.

The V gene is TRBV29-1, the J gene TRBJ2-1, with D unclear. The V and J ends lost 6 bases and 5 bases respectively, with 2 bases between them. CDR3 length equals 9 residues. Per the germline V gene, CDR1 is SQVTM and CDR2 is ANQGSEA. The CDR3 DNA sequence: TGCAGCGTAGACAATGAGCAGTTCTTC. It codes for CSVDNEQFF.

The V and J genes are TRBV20-1 and TRBJ2-7, with D unresolved. This CDR3 is 13 amino acids long. Trimming removed 2 bases from V and 3 bases from J, with 11 bases in between. CDR1 DFQATT and CDR2 SNEGSKA come from the germline V gene (reference sequence). The CDR3 DNA is TGCAGTGCTAGAACGAGCCCCGACTACGAGCAGTACTTC. Its translation is CSARTSPDYEQYF.

This rearrangement joins TRBV6-2 or TRBV6-3 to TRBJ2-1; D not resolved. Germline V gene sequence: CDR1 MNHEY, CDR2 SVGEGT. The germline V and J ends were trimmed by 6 bases and 6 bases, with 12 bases remaining between them. This CDR3 comprises 13 residues. The CDR3 coding sequence is TGTGCCAGCAGCACGACTTCGCGCAATGAGCAGTTCTTC. Its translation: CASSTTSRNEQFF.

This clonotype was found a few times. V usage is TRBV4-3 and J usage is TRBJ2-3; no clear D. The CDR3 is 14 residues long. Germline V gene sequence: CDR1 LGHNA, CDR2 YSLEER. Trimming took off 1 base at V and 3 bases at J, with 8 bases between the two ends. The DNA for the CDR3 is TGCGCCAGCAGCCAAGTTCCCGGAACAGATACGCAGTATTTT. Its translation: CASSQVPGTDTQYF.

The chain couples TRBV6-1 to TRBJ1-2; D remains ambiguous. The CDR3 extends over 12 amino acids. The V end lost 3 bases, the J end lost 4 bases, and 6 bases lay between the germline ends. Germline CDR1 MNHNS, CDR2 SASEGT. The CDR3 nucleotides are TGTGCCAGCAGTGACGGCTTCTATGGCTACACCTTC. This translates into CASSDGFYGYTF.

The genes are TRBV12-3 or TRBV12-4 and TRBJ2-5; D uncertain. V dropped 3 bases and J dropped 4 bases, with 9 bases sitting between them. This CDR3 spans 13 amino acids. The CDR3 DNA reads as TGTGCCAGCAGTTTCAAGGGCGCAGAGACCCAGTACTTC. Translation gives CASSFKGAETQYF.

This clonotype was found once. The chain uses TRBV5-1 and TRBJ2-1; D not resolved. Trimming took 8 bases from V and 7 from J, leaving 19 bases between them. This CDR3 contains 14 residues. The germline gives CDR1 SGHRS, CDR2 YFSETQ. DNA of the CDR3: TGCGCCAGTCAGGAGCCACACCTTAGGAATGAGCAGTTCTTC. Its translation is CASQEPHLRNEQFF.

This chain links TRBV4-2 with TRBJ1-2, with D hard to call. CDR3 size: 15 residues. Germline CDR1 is LGHNA and CDR2 is YNFKEQ. With 3 bases removed from V and 4 bases from J, the gap between germline ends came to 15 bases. DNA for the CDR3: TGTGCCAGCAGCCAGGACGACCCTAGTCCCTATGGCTACACCTTC. Its translation: CASSQDDPSPYGYTF.

V gene TRBV29-1 combines with J gene TRBJ1-5, with 11 bases identical to TRBD1. The trim removed 3 bases at V and 7 bases at J, leaving 2 bases unmatched. Germline CDR1 SQVTM, CDR2 ANQGSEA. This CDR3 region has 13 residues. The CDR3 protein is CSVEGTGGQPQHF. CDR3 DNA: TGCAGCGTTGAGGGGACAGGGGGGCAGCCCCAGCATTTT.

This sequence joins TRBV12-3 or TRBV12-4 and TRBJ2-2; D ambiguous. The CDR3 runs to 15 residues. Trimming cost V 3 bases and J 0 bases, with 8 bases left between them. The CDR3 bases are TGTGCCAGCAGTTTCGGCGGCTCGAACACCGGGGAGCTGTTTTTT. As protein: CASSFGGSNTGELFF.

The rearrangement links TRBV10-2 to TRBJ1-1, with unresolved D. Trimming took off 6 bases at V and 1 base at J, with 12 bases between the two ends. CDR1 and CDR2 (germline): WSHSY, SAAADI. This CDR3 is built from 14 residues. CDR3 region: CASRVVSPNTEAFF. The CDR3 DNA reads as TGCGCCAGCAGGGTCGTGTCCCCGAACACTGAAGCTTTCTTT.

This clonotype was observed a handful of times. The V and J genes are TRBV20-1 and TRBJ2-7; 13 positions match TRBD2. Germline lookup yields CDR1 DFQATT and CDR2 SNEGSKA (reference sequence). CDR3 length: 19 amino acids. V lost 2 bases to trimming and J lost 2 bases; unmatched junction nucleotides: 15. The CDR3, as DNA: TGCAGTGCTAGAAACAGCCGTAGGACTAGCGGGAGAGGGGCCTACGAGCAGTACTTC. Amino acid sequence: CSARNSRRTSGRGAYEQYF.

The chain joins TRBV7-2 to TRBJ2-3, with 10 positions matching TRBD2. The CDR3 has 17 amino acids. The V segment lost 1 base and the J segment 0 bases; nucleotides outside the gene matches: 4. Germline CDR1 SGHTA, CDR2 FQGNSA. CDR3 sequence reads: CASSLEAGGLSTDTQYF. CDR3 in DNA: TGTGCCAGCAGCTTAGAAGCGGGAGGGCTGAGCACAGATACGCAGTATTTT.